The clone carrying this TCR beta chain was observed a handful of times. Repertoires were generated with immunoSEQ multiplex PCR, while TCRdb's copy carries only in-frame clones and drops some. The sample records roughly 65,000 clones, around 86% being singletons. The length of the CDR3 is 15 residues. V trimming: 2 bases; J trimming: 10 bases; junction bases outside the gene matches: 8. Per the germline V gene, CDR1 is MNHEY and CDR2 is SVGAGI. This entry comes from a study of blood T cell repertoires in COVID-19. The TCR sequence derives from a woman aged 55-70 years with acute or convalescent COVID-19. This sequence joins TRBV6-5 and TRBJ1-6; 7 nucleotides match TRBD1. Sample: peripheral blood. DNA of the CDR3: TGTGCCAGCAGTTACCTCCGACAGGGAGTCTCACCCCTCCACTTT. It specifies CASSYLRQGVSPLHF.